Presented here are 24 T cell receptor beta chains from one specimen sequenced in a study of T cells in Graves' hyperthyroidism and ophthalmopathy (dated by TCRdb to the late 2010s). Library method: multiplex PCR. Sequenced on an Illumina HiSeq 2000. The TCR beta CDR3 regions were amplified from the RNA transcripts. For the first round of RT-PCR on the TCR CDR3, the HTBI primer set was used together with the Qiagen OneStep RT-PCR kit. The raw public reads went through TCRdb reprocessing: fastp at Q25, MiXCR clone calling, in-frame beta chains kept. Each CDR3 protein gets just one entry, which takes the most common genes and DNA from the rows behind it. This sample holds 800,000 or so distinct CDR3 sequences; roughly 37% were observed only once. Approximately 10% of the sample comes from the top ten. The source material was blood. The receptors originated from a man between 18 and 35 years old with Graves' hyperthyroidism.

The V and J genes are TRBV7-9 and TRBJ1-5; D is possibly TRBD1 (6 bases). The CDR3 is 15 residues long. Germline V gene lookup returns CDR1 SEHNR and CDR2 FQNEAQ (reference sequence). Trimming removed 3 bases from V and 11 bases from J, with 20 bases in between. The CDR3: CASSFREGGGETQHF. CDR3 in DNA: TGTGCCAGCAGCTTCCGCGAGGGGGGCGGAGAGACCCAGCATTTT.

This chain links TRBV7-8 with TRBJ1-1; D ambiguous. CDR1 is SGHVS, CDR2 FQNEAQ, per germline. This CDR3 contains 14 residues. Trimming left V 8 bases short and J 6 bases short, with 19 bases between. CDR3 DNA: TGTGCCAGCTCCCAGGAGAGAGTCGGGGCTGAAGCTTTCTTT. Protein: CASSQERVGAEAFF.

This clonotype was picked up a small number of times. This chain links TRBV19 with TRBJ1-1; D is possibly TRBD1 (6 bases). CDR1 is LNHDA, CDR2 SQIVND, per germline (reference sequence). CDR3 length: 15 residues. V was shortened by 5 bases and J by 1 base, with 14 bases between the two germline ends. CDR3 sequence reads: CASSLSGGPNTEAFF. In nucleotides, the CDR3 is TGTGCCAGTAGTCTGTCTGGGGGGCCGAACACTGAAGCTTTCTTT.

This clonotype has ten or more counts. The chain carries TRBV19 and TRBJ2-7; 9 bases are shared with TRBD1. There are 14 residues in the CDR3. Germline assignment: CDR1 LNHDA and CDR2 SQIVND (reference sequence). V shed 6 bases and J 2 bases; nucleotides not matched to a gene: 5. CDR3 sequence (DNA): TGTGCCAGTAGCCCGACAGGGGGACCCTACGAGCAGTACTTC. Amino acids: CASSPTGGPYEQYF.

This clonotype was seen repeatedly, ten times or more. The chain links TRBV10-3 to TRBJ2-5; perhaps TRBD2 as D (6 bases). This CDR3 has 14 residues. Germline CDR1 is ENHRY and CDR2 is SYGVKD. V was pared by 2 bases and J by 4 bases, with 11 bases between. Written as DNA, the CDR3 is TGTGCCATCAGTGAGACTAGCAAGAGAGAGACCCAGTACTTC. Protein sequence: CAISETSKRETQYF.

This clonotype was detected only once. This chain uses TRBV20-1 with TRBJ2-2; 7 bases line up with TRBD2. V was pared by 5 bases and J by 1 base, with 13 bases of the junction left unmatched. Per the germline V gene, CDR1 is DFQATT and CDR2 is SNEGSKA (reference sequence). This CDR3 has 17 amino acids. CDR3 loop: CSALPRNLAGNTGELFF. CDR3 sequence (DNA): TGCAGTGCTTTACCCCGGAATTTAGCGGGGAACACCGGGGAGCTGTTTTTT.

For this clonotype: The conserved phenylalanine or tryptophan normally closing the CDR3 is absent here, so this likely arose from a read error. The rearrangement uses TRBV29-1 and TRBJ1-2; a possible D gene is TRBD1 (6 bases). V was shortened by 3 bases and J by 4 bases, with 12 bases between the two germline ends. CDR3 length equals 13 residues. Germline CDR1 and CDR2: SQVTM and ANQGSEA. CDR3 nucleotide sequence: TGCAGCGTTGAGGTACAGGGCTCCTATGGCTACACCTCC. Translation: CSVEVQGSYGYTS.

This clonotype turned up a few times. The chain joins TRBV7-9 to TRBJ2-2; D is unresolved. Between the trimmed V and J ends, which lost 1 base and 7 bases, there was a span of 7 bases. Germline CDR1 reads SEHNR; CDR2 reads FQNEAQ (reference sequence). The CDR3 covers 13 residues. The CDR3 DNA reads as TGTGCCAGCAGCTTAGGAGGCATCGGGGAGCTGTTTTTT. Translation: CASSLGGIGELFF. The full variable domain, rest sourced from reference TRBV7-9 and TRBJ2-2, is DTGVSQNPRHKITKRGQNVTFRCDPISEHNRLYWYRQTLGQGPEFLTYFQNEAQLEKSRLLSDRFSAERPKGSFSTLEIQRTEQGDSAMYLCASSLGGIGELFFGEGSRLTVL.

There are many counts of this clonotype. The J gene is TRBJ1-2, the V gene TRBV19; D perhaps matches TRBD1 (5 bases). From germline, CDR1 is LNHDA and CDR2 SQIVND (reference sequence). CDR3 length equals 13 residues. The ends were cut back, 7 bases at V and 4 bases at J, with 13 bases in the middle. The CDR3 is CASTALTVYGYTF. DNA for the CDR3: TGTGCCAGTACCGCTCTGACAGTCTATGGCTACACCTTC.

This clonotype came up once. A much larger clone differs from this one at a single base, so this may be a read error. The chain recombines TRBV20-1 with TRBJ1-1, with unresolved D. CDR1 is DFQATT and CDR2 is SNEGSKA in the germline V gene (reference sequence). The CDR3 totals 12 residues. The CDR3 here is CSAVGSVTGAFF. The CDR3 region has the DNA TGCAGTGCAGTGGGGAGTGTCACTGGAGCTTTCTTT.

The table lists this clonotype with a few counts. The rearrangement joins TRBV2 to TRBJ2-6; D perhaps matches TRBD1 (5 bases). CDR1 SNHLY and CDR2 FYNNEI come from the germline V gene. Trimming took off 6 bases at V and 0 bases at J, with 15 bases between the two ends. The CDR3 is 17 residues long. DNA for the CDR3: TGTGCCAGCAGCCCAACAGGACCGTACTCTGGGGCCAACGTCCTGACTTTC. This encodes CASSPTGPYSGANVLTF. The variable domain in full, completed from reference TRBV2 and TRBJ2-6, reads EPEVTQTPSHQVTQMGQEVILRCVPISNHLYFYWYRQILGQKVEFLVSFYNNEISEKSEIFDDQFSVERPDGSNFTLKIRSTKLEDSAMYFCASSPTGPYSGANVLTFGAGSRLTVL.

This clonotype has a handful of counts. CDR3 DNA: TGTGCCAGCAGCGTAGGCGGGAGCCGTAGCACCGGGGAGCTGTTTTTT. Its translation is CASSVGGSRSTGELFF. The rearrangement joins TRBV9 to TRBJ2-2; 7 nucleotides match TRBD2. Germline trimming cut 0 bases from V and 4 bases from J; bases unmatched to any gene: 6. This CDR3 has 16 residues. From germline, CDR1 is SGDLS and CDR2 YYNGEE.

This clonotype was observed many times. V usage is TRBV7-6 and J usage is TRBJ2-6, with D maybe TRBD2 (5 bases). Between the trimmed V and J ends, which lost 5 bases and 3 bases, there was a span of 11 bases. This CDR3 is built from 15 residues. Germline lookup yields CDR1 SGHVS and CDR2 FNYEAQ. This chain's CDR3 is CASSREGGGANVLTF. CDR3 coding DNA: TGTGCCAGCAGCCGTGAGGGTGGTGGGGCCAACGTCCTGACTTTC.

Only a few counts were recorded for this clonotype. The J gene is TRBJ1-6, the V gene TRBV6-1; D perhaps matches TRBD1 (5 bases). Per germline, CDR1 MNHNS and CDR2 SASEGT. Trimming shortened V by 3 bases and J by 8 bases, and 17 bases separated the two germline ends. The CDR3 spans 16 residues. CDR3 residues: CASSELTETIDSPLHF. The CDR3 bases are TGTGCCAGCAGTGAGTTGACAGAGACGATCGATTCACCCCTCCACTTT.

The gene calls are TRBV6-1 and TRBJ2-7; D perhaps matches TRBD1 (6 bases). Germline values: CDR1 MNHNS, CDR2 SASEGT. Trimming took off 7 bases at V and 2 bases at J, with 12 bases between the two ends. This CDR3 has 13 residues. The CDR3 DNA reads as TGTGCCAGCACCAGGACAGATACCTACGAGCAGTACTTC. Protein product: CASTRTDTYEQYF.

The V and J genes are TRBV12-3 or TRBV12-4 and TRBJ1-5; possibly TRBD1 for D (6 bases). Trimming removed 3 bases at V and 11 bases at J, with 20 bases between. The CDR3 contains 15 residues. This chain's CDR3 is CASSFRTDEVRAQHF. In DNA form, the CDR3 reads TGTGCCAGCAGTTTTAGGACAGATGAGGTCCGAGCCCAGCATTTT.

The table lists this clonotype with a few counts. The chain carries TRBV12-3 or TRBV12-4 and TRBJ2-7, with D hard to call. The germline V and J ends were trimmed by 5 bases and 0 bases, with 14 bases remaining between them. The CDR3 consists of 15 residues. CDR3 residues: CASSPAHGSSYEQYF. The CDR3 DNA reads TGTGCCAGCAGTCCGGCTCATGGGTCCTCCTACGAGCAGTACTTC.

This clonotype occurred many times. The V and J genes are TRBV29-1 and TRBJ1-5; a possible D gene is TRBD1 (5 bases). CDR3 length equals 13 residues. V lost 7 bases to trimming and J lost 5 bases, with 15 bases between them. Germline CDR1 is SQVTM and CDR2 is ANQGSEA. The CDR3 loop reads CSASQGDYQPQHF. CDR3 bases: TGCAGCGCCTCCCAAGGGGACTATCAGCCCCAGCATTTT.

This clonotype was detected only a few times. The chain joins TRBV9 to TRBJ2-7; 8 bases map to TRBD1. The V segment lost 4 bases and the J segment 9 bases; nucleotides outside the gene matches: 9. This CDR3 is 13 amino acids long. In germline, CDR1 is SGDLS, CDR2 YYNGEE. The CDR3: CASSPGQASGQYF. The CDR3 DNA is TGTGCCAGCAGCCCGGGACAGGCGTCCGGGCAGTACTTC.

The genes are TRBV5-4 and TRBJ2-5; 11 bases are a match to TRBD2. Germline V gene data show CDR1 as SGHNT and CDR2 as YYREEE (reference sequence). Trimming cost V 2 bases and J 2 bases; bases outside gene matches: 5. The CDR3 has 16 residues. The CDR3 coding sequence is TGTGCCAGCAGCTTCCCTAGCGGGGGGATACAAGAGACCCAGTACTTC. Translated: CASSFPSGGIQETQYF.

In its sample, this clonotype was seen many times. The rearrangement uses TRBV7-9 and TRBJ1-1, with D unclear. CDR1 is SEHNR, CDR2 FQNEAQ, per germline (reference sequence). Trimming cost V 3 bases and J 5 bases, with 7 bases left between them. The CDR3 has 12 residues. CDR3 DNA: TGTGCCAGCAGCTTCGGACCGACTGAAGCTTTCTTT. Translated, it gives CASSFGPTEAFF. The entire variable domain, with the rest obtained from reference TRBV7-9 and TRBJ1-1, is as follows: DTGVSQNPRHKITKRGQNVTFRCDPISEHNRLYWYRQTLGQGPEFLTYFQNEAQLEKSRLLSDRFSAERPKGSFSTLEIQRTEQGDSAMYLCASSFGPTEAFFGQGTRLTVV.

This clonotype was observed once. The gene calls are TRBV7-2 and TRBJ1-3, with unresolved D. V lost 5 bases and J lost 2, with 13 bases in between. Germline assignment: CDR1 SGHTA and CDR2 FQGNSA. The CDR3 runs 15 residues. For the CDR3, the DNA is TGTGCCAGCAGCGTAACGGACGCGGCTGGAAACACCATATATTTT. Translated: CASSVTDAAGNTIYF.

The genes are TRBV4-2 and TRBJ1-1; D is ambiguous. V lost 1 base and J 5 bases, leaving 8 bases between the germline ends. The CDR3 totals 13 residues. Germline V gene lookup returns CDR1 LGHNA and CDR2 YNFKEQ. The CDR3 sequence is CASSQVMTTEAFF. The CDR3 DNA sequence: TGTGCCAGCAGCCAAGTTATGACAACTGAAGCTTTCTTT.

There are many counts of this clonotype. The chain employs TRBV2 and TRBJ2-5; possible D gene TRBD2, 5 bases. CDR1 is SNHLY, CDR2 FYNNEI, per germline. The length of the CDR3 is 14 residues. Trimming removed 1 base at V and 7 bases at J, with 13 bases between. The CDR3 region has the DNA TGTGCCAGCAGTGAAGTCGAGGGCTGGGGGACCCAGTACTTC. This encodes CASSEVEGWGTQYF.